The 11 T cell receptor beta chains presented below share a single source sample, sequenced in a study of T cells expressing NK-cell markers (dated by TCRdb to 2018 to 2021). Libraries were made using 5' RACE. Data came from an Illumina HiSeq 2000. Reprocessed by TCRdb, the reads give a single entry per CDR3 protein sequence, without DNA. The sample's table lists a count of roughly 430,000 distinct CDR3 sequences. The ten top clones hold more than 7% of the sample. Source material: blood T cells: a sorted CD56 or NKG2C T cell subset, CD4+ or CD8+ T cells, or bulk PBMC T cells (not recorded which). The receptors were gathered from a woman aged 18 to 75 in good health.

The rearrangement links TRBV9 to TRBJ2-5. CDR1 is SGDLS, CDR2 YYNGEE, per germline. The CDR3 runs 13 residues. CDR3 sequence reads: CASSPTNQETQYF.

This chain links TRBV20-1 with TRBJ2-5. CDR1 is DFQATT and CDR2 is SNEGSKA in the germline V gene (reference sequence). The CDR3 consists of 14 residues. The CDR3 sequence: CSARHDPPKETQYF.

The chain has TRBV16 and TRBJ2-4; TCRdb names TRBD2, which stays unverified in the absence of DNA. CDR3 size: 20 residues. Germline V lookup: CDR1 KGHSY, CDR2 FQNENV. The CDR3 sequence: CASSQPLAGEPYFPKNIQYF.

V is TRBV14 and J is TRBJ2-1; TCRdb proposes TRBD2, but this gene call is untestable without DNA. The germline gives CDR1 SGHDN, CDR2 FVKESK. CDR3 length equals 16 residues. This chain's CDR3 is CASSQGKGRWMNEQFF.

This chain links TRBV19 with TRBJ2-3. CDR3 length: 12 residues. The germline V gene encodes CDR1 LNHDA and CDR2 SQIVND (reference sequence). CDR3 residues: CASRAVADTQYF.

This rearrangement joins TRBV7-2 to TRBJ1-2; TCRdb's D call, TRBD1, is unchecked because there is no DNA. CDR1 is SGHTA, CDR2 FQGNSA, per germline. The CDR3 loop spans 13 amino acids. This CDR3 is CASSFGQGRGYTF.

The chain carries TRBV12-3 or TRBV12-4 and TRBJ2-2; the D call of TRBD2 rests on TCRdb alone, since no DNA is present to check it. The CDR3 has 16 residues. This CDR3 reads CASTSSSTKQAGELFF.

The chain has TRBV5-1 and TRBJ1-1. The CDR3 consists of 16 residues. CDR1 and CDR2 from the germline V gene are SGHRS and YFSETQ. The CDR3 here is CASSLQGGRVNTEAFF.

The V gene is TRBV5-1, the J gene TRBJ1-1; TCRdb outputs TRBD1, but without DNA this stays unchecked. Germline V gene lookup returns CDR1 SGHRS and CDR2 YFSETQ. The CDR3 has 13 residues. Here the CDR3 reads CASSTGPRAEAFF.

The chain employs TRBV15 and TRBJ2-3; TCRdb's D call of TRBD1 is untestable without DNA. CDR1 LNHNV and CDR2 YYDKDF come from the germline V gene (reference sequence). This CDR3 contains 13 residues. CDR3 residues: CATNRDMGDTQYF.

The rearrangement links TRBV12-3 or TRBV12-4 to TRBJ2-2; there is no DNA to check the TCRdb D call of TRBD2. The CDR3 is 16 residues long. The CDR3 reads CASSPSRAGNTGELFF.